This note documents a single T cell receptor beta chain sequence. Its cognate antigen is unknown. Specified time point: week 23, last vaccination. Topical imiquimod accompanied each vaccine dose, which consisted of 300 ug of mutant IDH1 20-mer peptide. Each of the donors came in with new WHO grade 3 or 4 astrocytomas that were IDH1-mutant and ATRX-lost. These data originate in a study of a mutant IDH1 vaccine in newly diagnosed glioma. The overall study: Vaccine administration was initiated 4-6 weeks following radiotherapy alone, or with temozolomide cycles. Receipt of radiotherapy, temozolomide, or both preceded the study, and most received both.

Findings and caveats of the study: Patients showed vaccine-induced immune responses at a rate of around 93%.

Trimming pared 1 base from V and 0 bases from J, leaving 10 bases between. This CDR3 is built from 16 residues. Germline lookup yields CDR1 MNHNS and CDR2 SASEGT. Only in-frame clones appear in the TCRdb table, and some are missing; sequencing was by immunoSEQ multiplex PCR. The sample carries 40,000 to 50,000 clones, about three quarters recorded once. J is TRBJ1-3 and V is TRBV6-1; D unresolved. Sequencing was performed on PBMCs, taken from a glioma patient whose treatment included an IDH1 peptide vaccine. The receptor's source is a man aged 45-60 years with glioma. The CDR3: CASSEVGPSSGNTIYF. The CDR3 nucleotides read TGTGCCAGCAGTGAAGTTGGACCGAGCTCTGGAAACACCATATATTTT.